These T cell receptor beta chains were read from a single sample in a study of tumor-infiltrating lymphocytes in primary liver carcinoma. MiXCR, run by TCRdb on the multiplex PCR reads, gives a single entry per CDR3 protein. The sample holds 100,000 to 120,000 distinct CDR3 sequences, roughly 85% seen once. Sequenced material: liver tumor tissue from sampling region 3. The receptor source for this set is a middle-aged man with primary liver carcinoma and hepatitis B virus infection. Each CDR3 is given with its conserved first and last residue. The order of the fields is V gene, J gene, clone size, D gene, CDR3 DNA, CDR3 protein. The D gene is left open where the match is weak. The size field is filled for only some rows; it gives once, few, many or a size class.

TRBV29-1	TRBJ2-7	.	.	TGCAGCGCCGATACAGGGTATGTCGACGGGCAATACTTC	CSADTGYVDGQYF
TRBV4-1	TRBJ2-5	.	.	TGCGCCAGGAGCCAAGACGACATAGAGACCCAGTACTTC	CARSQDDIETQYF
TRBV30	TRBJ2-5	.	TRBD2	TGTGCCTGGACACGACTAGCAGGGACCCAAGATACCCAGTACTTC	CAWTRLAGTQDTQYF
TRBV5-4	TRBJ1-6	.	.	TGTACCAGCAGTCTCGACACCGTCACCCTCCAATTT	CTSSLDTVTLQF
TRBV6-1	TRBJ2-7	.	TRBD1	TGTGCCAGCAGAGTGGACAGGGCTCACGGGCAGTACTTC	CASRVDRAHGQYF
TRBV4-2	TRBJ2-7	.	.	TGTGCCAGCAGCGGGACCGGACCAAGGTCCTACGAGCAGTACTTC	CASSGTGPRSYEQYF
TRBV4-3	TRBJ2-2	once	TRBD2	TGCGCCAGCAACCGGGGACTAACGTGTTCCGCGAACACCGGGGAGCTGTTTTTT	CASNRGLTCSANTGELFF
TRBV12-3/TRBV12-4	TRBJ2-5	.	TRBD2	TGTGCCGGCAGTTTAGCGCGGGAGACCCATTACTTC	CAGSLARETHYF
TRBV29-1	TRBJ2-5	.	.	TGCAGCGTTGGCTGGGTAGGGCCACGGGAGACCCAGTACTTT	CSVGWVGPRETQYF
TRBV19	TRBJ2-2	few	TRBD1	TGTGCCAGTAGTTCCCGAGTAGGGACAGGGTCCGAGGAGCTGTTTTTT	CASSSRVGTGSEELFF
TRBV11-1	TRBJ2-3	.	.	TGTGCCAGCAGCTCTGGGGGAAGCTCTGTTAGAGTCCGCACGGATACGCAGTATTTT	CASSSGGSSVRVRTDTQYF
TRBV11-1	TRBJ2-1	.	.	TGTGCCAGCACGCTACTGGTTGGGGGCGAGCAGTTCTTC	CASTLLVGGEQFF
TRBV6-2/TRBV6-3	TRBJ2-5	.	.	TGTGCCAGCGGCTCCCACCCTCGGGACCTCCTATACCAAGAGACCCAGTACTTC	CASGSHPRDLLYQETQYF
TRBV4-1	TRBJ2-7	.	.	TGCGCCAGCGGCCAAGGTAAGGCACTAGTCATGGCGCATTACTTC	CASGQGKALVMAHYF
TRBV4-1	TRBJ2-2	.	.	TGCGCCAGCATCCAAGACCTAAGCAGTACGAGGGAGTTGTTTTTT	CASIQDLSSTRELFF
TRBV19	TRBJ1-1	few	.	TGTGCCAGTAGTATAAGTTTTGCGCAGGGAAAAACTGAAGCTTTCTTT	CASSISFAQGKTEAFF
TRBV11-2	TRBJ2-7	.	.	TGTGACAGCAGCTTTAACAGGAACTCCTACGAGGAGTACTTC	CDSSFNRNSYEEYF
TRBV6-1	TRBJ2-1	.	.	TGTGACAGCAGCCAGCCTACAGGGAGGTCCTACAATGAGCAGTTCTTC	CDSSQPTGRSYNEQFF
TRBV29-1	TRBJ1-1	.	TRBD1	TGCAGCGAGGGACAGGAAGGCTACCAGAACACTGAAGCTTTCTTT	CSEGQEGYQNTEAFF